The source of this T cell receptor (beta chain) is a study of PD-1 blockade in classical Hodgkin lymphoma. The CDR3 loop spans 12 amino acids. Trimming removed 8 bases from V and 1 base from J, with 8 bases in between. CDR1 and CDR2 (germline): MRHNA, SNTAGT. Autologous stem cell transplantation was followed by relapse in every patient, and brentuximab vedotin exposure varied. Thawed PBMCs underwent magnetic negative selection to yield purified CD4+ T cells. About this clone itself: Its antigen is not known.

Study-level findings and limits: Prior therapy or disease activity may underlie the repertoire differences, whose causes remain undefined.

Clones were sequenced by immunoSEQ multiplex PCR, and TCRdb holds only the in-frame ones, with some missing. The sample shows some 7,100 clones, roughly three quarters of them seen only once. The receptor was derived from a human donor with classical Hodgkin lymphoma. Material: CD4+ T cells from blood, obtained at baseline. The J gene is TRBJ1-2, the V gene TRBV6-4, with D unclear. DNA of the CDR3: TGTGCCAGCTTTGGGAGTAACTATGGCTACACCTTC. It is translated as CASFGSNYGYTF.